This passage covers 19 T cell receptor beta chains from one sample sequenced in a study of T cell repertoires in cytomegalovirus infection. TCRdb reprocessed the reads with MiXCR, giving one entry per CDR3 protein. The sample includes about 830,000 distinct CDR3 sequences, about 31% of them seen just once. These receptors have no identified antigens. This specimen consisted of cultured CD8+ T cells from PBMCs, obtained from culture after CMV antigen stimulation. These receptors were collected from a human donor in good health (CMV status not recorded). Some clones in this sample may be carry-over from other donors' samples.

The chain links TRBV6-1 to TRBJ1-2, with 10 nucleotides matching TRBD1. Germline V CDR1 and CDR2: MNHNS, SASEGT. V lost 3 bases to trimming and J lost 6 bases; unmatched junction nucleotides: 7. The CDR3 covers 15 residues. The CDR3 loop reads CASSDQSTGGNGYTF. The CDR3 nucleotides read TGTGCCAGCAGTGACCAATCGACAGGGGGCAATGGCTACACCTTC.

In its sample, this clonotype was seen a few times. V usage is TRBV5-6 and J usage is TRBJ1-1, with D possibly being TRBD1 (6 bases). CDR1 is SGHDT, CDR2 YYEEEE, per germline. The CDR3 has 14 residues. Deletions cut 6 bases from V and 5 bases from J, with 17 bases between. The CDR3: CASKLGTGITEAFF. The CDR3 bases are TGTGCCAGCAAGCTTGGCACAGGGATTACTGAAGCTTTCTTT.

The CDR3 DNA reads TGCGCCAGCACGGAGGGCTCCGCAGATACGCAGTATTTT. The encoded protein is CASTEGSADTQYF. The chain employs TRBV5-1 and TRBJ2-3; D is possibly TRBD2 (6 bases). The CDR3 contains 13 residues. Trimming removed 6 bases at V and 4 bases at J, with 12 bases between. Germline V CDR1 and CDR2: SGHRS, YFSETQ.

This clonotype turned up a few times. The V gene is TRBV12-3 or TRBV12-4, the J gene TRBJ1-1; TRBD1 agrees at 9 bases. This CDR3 is built from 17 residues. J lost 3 bases, V lost 5 bases, and 13 bases had no gene match. The CDR3 reads CASSGTGKMSLDTEAFF. CDR3 nucleotide sequence: TGTGCCAGCAGTGGGACAGGGAAAATGTCCTTGGACACTGAAGCTTTCTTT.

This clonotype occurred a few times. The V gene is TRBV6-1, the J gene TRBJ2-7; no clear D gene. Trimming cost V 8 bases and J 3 bases, with 8 bases left between them. The CDR3 loop spans 11 amino acids. The germline V gene has CDR1 MNHNS and CDR2 SASEGT. CDR3 sequence reads: CASGMGYEQYV. The CDR3 nucleotides are TGTGCCAGCGGAATGGGCTACGAGCAGTACGTC.

This clonotype was picked up a small number of times. J is TRBJ2-7 and V is TRBV27; 10 nucleotides agree with TRBD2. Trimming removed 6 bases from V and 4 bases from J; junction bases left unmatched: 9. The germline V gene encodes CDR1 MNHEY and CDR2 SMNVEV (reference sequence). This CDR3 comprises 15 residues. The CDR3 loop reads CASSLSLAGVYEQYF. The DNA for the CDR3 is TGTGCCAGCAGCTTAAGTCTAGCGGGGGTGTACGAGCAGTACTTC.

The V call is TRBV28, the J call TRBJ2-7; TRBD1 aligns across 8 bases. Trimming cost V 5 bases and J 3 bases; bases outside gene matches: 12. Germline values: CDR1 MDHEN, CDR2 SYDVKM. This CDR3 has 16 amino acids. For the CDR3, the DNA is TGTGCCAGCAGTCCCTCGGTCACAGGGGGTGTCTACGAGCAGTACGTC. Translated, it gives CASSPSVTGGVYEQYV.

This clonotype was detected only a few times. The V call is TRBV11-2, the J call TRBJ2-2; 8 nucleotides match TRBD2. Germline V gene sequence: CDR1 SGHAT, CDR2 FQNNGV. CDR3 length: 15 residues. Germline trimming cut 5 bases from V and 5 bases from J; bases unmatched to any gene: 7. The CDR3 is CASSPGGGRTGELFF. The CDR3 nucleotides read TGTGCCAGCAGCCCTGGCGGGGGGCGGACCGGGGAGCTGTTTTTT.

This clonotype occurred once. This chain links TRBV11-3 with TRBJ1-1, with D hard to call. Trimming shortened V by 1 base and J by 7 bases, and 7 bases separated the two germline ends. The CDR3 has 12 amino acids. CDR1 SGHNT and CDR2 YENEEA come from the germline V gene. CDR3 nucleotide sequence: TGTGCCAGCAGCTTAGGACCTGATGAAGCTTTCTTT. This codes for CASSLGPDEAFF.

V and J are TRBV6-2 or TRBV6-3 and TRBJ2-3, with a tentative D call TRBD2 (5 bases). CDR1 is MNHEY and CDR2 is SVGEGT in the germline V gene. This CDR3 has 13 residues. V was pared by 5 bases and J by 11 bases, with 17 bases between. The CDR3 nucleotides read TGTGCCAGCAGTCTTACTAGGCCCGAGGTGCAGTATTTT. Translated, it gives CASSLTRPEVQYF.

This clonotype has only a few counts. The chain carries TRBV5-6 and TRBJ1-5, with D possibly being TRBD1 (6 bases). Germline lookup yields CDR1 SGHDT and CDR2 YYEEEE. The V and J ends lost 2 bases and 6 bases respectively, with 15 bases between them. The CDR3 is made up of 15 amino acids. CDR3 bases: TGTGCCAGCAGCTTTATGGACAGTTTAAGTCAGCCCCAGCATTTT. This sequence encodes CASSFMDSLSQPQHF.

V usage is TRBV4-1 and J usage is TRBJ1-1; D might be TRBD1 (5 bases). The V gene's germline CDR1 is MGHRA and CDR2 YSYEKL. This CDR3 region has 14 residues. V shed 0 bases and J shed 4 bases, with 9 bases lying between them. The CDR3: CASSQDQGATEAFF. DNA of the CDR3: TGCGCCAGCAGCCAAGATCAGGGTGCCACTGAAGCTTTCTTT.

Comment on this clonotype: This could be a read error, since a much larger clone is one nucleotide away. The gene calls are TRBV7-6 and TRBJ1-6, with D tentatively TRBD1 (6 bases). The germline gives CDR1 SGHVS, CDR2 FNYEAQ. V lost 3 bases and J 1 base, leaving 7 bases between the germline ends. CDR3 length: 15 amino acids. CDR3 DNA sequence: TGTGCCAGCAGCTTCGACAGGTCCTATAATTCACCCCTCCACTTT. Translating it yields CASSFDRSYNSPLHF. Full variable domain (missing parts from reference TRBV7-6 and TRBJ1-6): GAGVSQSPRYKVTKRGQDVALRCDPISGHVSLYWYRQALGQGPEFLTYFNYEAQQDKSGLPNDRFSAERPEGSISTLTIQRTEQRDSAMYRCASSFDRSYNSPLHFGNGTRLTVT.

The chain couples TRBV6-5 to TRBJ1-1, with 10 bases fitting TRBD1. The CDR3 covers 14 residues. V dropped 0 bases and J dropped 7; count of bases not matched to a gene: 2. The germline gives CDR1 MNHEY, CDR2 SVGAGI. CDR3 region: CASSYSGTGDEAFF. CDR3 sequence (DNA): TGTGCCAGCAGTTACTCGGGGACAGGGGATGAAGCTTTCTTT.

This clonotype came up once. This sequence joins TRBV19 and TRBJ1-1, with D perhaps matching TRBD1 (6 bases). CDR3 length equals 15 residues. Germline lookup yields CDR1 LNHDA and CDR2 SQIVND (reference sequence). V dropped 1 base and J dropped 1 base, with 10 bases sitting between them. CDR3: CASSIGAGANTEAFF. In DNA form, the CDR3 reads TGTGCCAGTAGTATAGGGGCAGGGGCGAACACTGAAGCTTTCTTT. The full variable domain, rest sourced from reference TRBV19 and TRBJ1-1, is DGGITQSPKYLFRKEGQNVTLSCEQNLNHDAMYWYRQDPGQGLRLIYYSQIVNDFQKGDIAEGYSVSREKKESFPLTVTSAQKNPTAFYLCASSIGAGANTEAFFGQGTRLTVV.

This clonotype showed up just a few times. The genes are TRBV27 and TRBJ2-6; TRBD1 matches at 9 bases. Germline CDR1 MNHEY, CDR2 SMNVEV (reference sequence). V lost 3 bases, J lost 3 bases, and 12 bases stayed unmatched. The CDR3 spans 19 residues. The CDR3 sequence: CASSFLANRGRSGANVLTF. The CDR3, as DNA: TGTGCCAGCAGTTTTCTGGCGAACAGGGGGCGAAGTGGGGCCAACGTCCTGACTTTC.

The gene calls are TRBV20-1 and TRBJ2-7; TRBD1 matches 8 bases. CDR3 length: 13 amino acids. After removal of 3 bases from V and 3 bases from J, the junction contained 4 bases not matched to a gene. The germline gives CDR1 DFQATT, CDR2 SNEGSKA (reference sequence). Here the CDR3 DNA reads TGCAGTGCTAGGGGACAGGAGTTCTACGAGCAGTACTTC. Translated, it gives CSARGQEFYEQYF.

This clonotype was detected a few times. This chain joins TRBV24-1 and TRBJ2-1, with 9 bases fitting TRBD1. Germline CDR1 reads KGHDR; CDR2 reads SFDVKD. The CDR3 length is 16 residues. With 4 bases clipped from V and 2 bases from J, the junction kept 5 bases outside the gene matches. This chain's CDR3 is CATSDPGTGTYNEQFF. The CDR3 coding sequence is TGTGCCACCAGTGACCCCGGGACAGGGACCTACAATGAGCAGTTCTTC.

As for this clonotype: At one boundary the junction diverges from the germline segment, which might be a read error. The chain links TRBV27 to TRBJ2-7, with 7 bases identical to TRBD1. This CDR3 comprises 14 residues. CDR1 MNHEY and CDR2 SMNVEV come from the germline V gene (reference sequence). CDR3 loop: CDSSLVGTDYEQYF. DNA of the CDR3: TGTGACAGCAGTTTAGTAGGGACAGATTACGAGCAGTACTTC.